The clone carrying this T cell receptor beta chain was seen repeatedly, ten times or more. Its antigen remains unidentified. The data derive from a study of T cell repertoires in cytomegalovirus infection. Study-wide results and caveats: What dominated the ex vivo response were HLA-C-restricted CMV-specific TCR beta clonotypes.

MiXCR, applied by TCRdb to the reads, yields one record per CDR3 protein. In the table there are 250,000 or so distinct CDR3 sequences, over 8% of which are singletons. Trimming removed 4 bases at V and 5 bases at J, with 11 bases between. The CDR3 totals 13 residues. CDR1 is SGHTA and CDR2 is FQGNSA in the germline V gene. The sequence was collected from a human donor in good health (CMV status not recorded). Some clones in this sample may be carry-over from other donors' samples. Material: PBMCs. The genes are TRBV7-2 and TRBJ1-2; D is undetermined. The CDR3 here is CASSSRVGYGYTF. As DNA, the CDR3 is TGTGCCAGCAGCTCCCGGGTGGGATATGGCTACACCTTC.